This TCR beta chain was sequenced in a study of T cells in Graves' hyperthyroidism and ophthalmopathy. The TCR beta CDR3 regions underwent amplification using RNA transcripts as the source. First-round RT-PCR targeting the TCR CDR3 was performed with the HTBI primer set. MiXCR was run by TCRdb on the multiplex PCR reads, yielding one entry per CDR3 protein. The sample contains hundreds of thousands of distinct CDR3 sequences, approximately 15% of which appear only once. Trimming took 5 bases from V and 0 from J, leaving 15 bases between them. The CDR3 consists of 16 residues. The germline V gene has CDR1 SGDLS and CDR2 YYNGEE.

The receptor comes from a woman aged 18-29 years with Graves' hyperthyroidism. The chain carries TRBV9 and TRBJ2-1; D gene unclear. The sample taken for sequencing was blood. The CDR3 loop reads CASRPLSGPSYNEQFF. CDR3 in DNA: TGTGCCAGCAGGCCTCTGTCCGGTCCCTCCTACAATGAGCAGTTCTTC.